These 13 T cell receptor beta chains came from one sample sequenced in a study of tumor and adjacent non-tumor tissue in lung cancer. A modified ARM-PCR protocol with three rounds of nested PCR amplified TCRbeta. TCRdb passed the multiplex PCR reads through MiXCR, listing each CDR3 protein once. The sample consists of 75,000 to 90,000 distinct CDR3 sequences, roughly 77% of them appearing once. No cell sorting was done before RNA was extracted from the tissue. Distant lung tissue was collected more than 3 cm away from the tumor edge. The source material was distant non-tumor lung tissue. Source of these receptors: a woman in her forties or fifties with non-small cell lung cancer.

As for this clonotype: The junction shows a germline mismatch at one end, possibly a read error. This chain links TRBV7-9 with TRBJ2-1, with TRBD2 identical over 10 bases. CDR1 and CDR2 from the germline V gene are SEHNR and FQNEAQ (reference sequence). The CDR3 runs to 17 residues. The CDR3 sequence: CANSPRRTSGLYNELFF. The CDR3 coding sequence is TGTGCCAACAGCCCAAGGCGGACTAGCGGCCTTTACAATGAGCTGTTCTTC.

As to this clonotype: This clone may be a read error of a much larger clone one base away. The chain combines TRBV11-2 with TRBJ2-1; TRBD2 agrees at 7 bases. This CDR3 has 13 residues. CDR1 is SGHAT, CDR2 FQNNGV, per germline. The CDR3: CANSYPSGNEQFF. The CDR3 DNA sequence: TGTGCCAACAGCTACCCTAGCGGAAATGAGCAGTTCTTC.

Worth noting for this clonotype: A much larger clone lies a single base off, so this may be a read error. The V and J genes are TRBV11-2 and TRBJ2-5; TRBD2 aligns across 12 bases. The CDR3 has 17 residues. Germline CDR1 and CDR2: SGHAT and FQNNGV. In nucleotides, the CDR3 is TGTGCCAACAGCTTCCCCCAGCTAGCGGGAGGGGGGGAGACCCAGTACTTC. This encodes CANSFPQLAGGGETQYF.

In its sample, this clonotype was seen once. Possible read error: a much larger clone is one base away. The chain joins TRBV28 to TRBJ2-3; 9 bases fit TRBD2. The CDR3 is 18 amino acids. Germline V gene sequence: CDR1 MDHEN, CDR2 SYDVKM. The CDR3 bases are TGTGCCAGCAGTTTACTCGGTTGGCTAGCGGGACCCACATATACGCAGTATTTT. The encoded protein is CASSLLGWLAGPTYTQYF.

The chain combines TRBV28 with TRBJ2-1; 9 bases match TRBD2. The CDR3 has 18 amino acids. V gave up 5 bases and J gave up 7 bases; unmatched junction bases: 18. In germline, CDR1 is MDHEN, CDR2 SYDVKM. The CDR3 protein is CASSPRAPGLARENEQFF. The CDR3 DNA follows: TGTGCCAGCAGTCCTAGGGCTCCAGGACTAGCGCGGGAAAATGAGCAGTTCTTC.

This clonotype was counted at least ten times. The chain is built from TRBV6-1 and TRBJ1-1; tentative D call: TRBD1 (6 bases). The CDR3 has 15 amino acids. V shed 4 bases and J shed 1 base, with 13 bases lying between them. Germline V gene lookup returns CDR1 MNHNS and CDR2 SASEGT. DNA for the CDR3: TGTGCCAGCAGTGCGATGAAACAGGGGAACACTGAAGCTTTCTTT. It translates to CASSAMKQGNTEAFF.

Regarding this clonotype: This may be a read error, as it is one base from a much larger clone. The rearrangement uses TRBV20-1 and TRBJ1-2; 8 nucleotides agree with TRBD1. The germline V gene encodes CDR1 DFQATT and CDR2 SNEGSKA (reference sequence). The CDR3 totals 13 residues. V gave up 3 bases and J gave up 8 bases; unmatched junction bases: 8. The CDR3 reads CSARAGQGEGYTF. DNA for the CDR3: TGCAGTGCTAGGGCCGGACAGGGAGAAGGCTACACCTTC.

This clonotype has at least ten counts. The rearrangement uses TRBV29-1 and TRBJ2-5; 7 bases map to TRBD1. The trim removed 3 bases at V and 5 bases at J, leaving 9 bases unmatched. The germline V gene has CDR1 SQVTM and CDR2 ANQGSEA. The CDR3 extends over 14 amino acids. This CDR3 is CSVETGWNAETQYF. CDR3 sequence (DNA): TGCAGCGTTGAGACAGGGTGGAATGCGGAGACCCAGTACTTC. Looking up the rest from reference TRBV29-1 and TRBJ2-5 gives the full variable domain: SAVISQKPSRDICQRGTSLTIQCQVDSQVTMMFWYRQQPGQSLTLIATANQGSEATYESGFVIDKFPISRPNLTFSTLTVSNMSPEDSSIYLCSVETGWNAETQYFGPGTRLLVL.

The J gene is TRBJ1-4, the V gene TRBV6-5; D might be TRBD1 (5 bases). Germline V gene lookup returns CDR1 MNHEY and CDR2 SVGAGI. V was cut by 6 bases and J by 11 bases, with 28 bases left in between. This CDR3 is built from 17 residues. This CDR3 is CASSHLNPGRSIEKLFF. The DNA for the CDR3 is TGTGCCAGCAGCCATCTTAATCCAGGGCGCTCTATCGAGAAACTGTTTTTT.

This chain connects TRBV28 to TRBJ2-5, with 10 bases aligning to TRBD1. Germline CDR1 is MDHEN and CDR2 is SYDVKM. The CDR3 runs 19 residues. V gave up 4 bases and J gave up 10 bases; unmatched junction bases: 24. This chain's CDR3 is CASSSPPWDRGRFQDIQYF. The CDR3 nucleotides are TGTGCCAGCAGTTCCCCCCCCTGGGACAGGGGACGATTCCAAGATATCCAGTACTTC.

Of note for this clonotype: This may stem from a read error, because a much larger clone lies one nucleotide away. The rearrangement uses TRBV7-2 and TRBJ2-3, with D perhaps TRBD2 (5 bases). Trimming removed 7 bases from V and 4 bases from J, with 9 bases in between. This CDR3 spans 12 amino acids. Germline CDR1 and CDR2: SGHTA and FQGNSA. The CDR3 here is CASNFGADTQYF. CDR3 DNA: TGTGCCAGCAACTTCGGGGCAGATACGCAGTATTTT.

A word on this clonotype: This is likely a read error, given that the CDR3 carries no conserved phenylalanine or tryptophan at its end. The rearrangement links TRBV7-9 to TRBJ2-3, with 7 bases identical to TRBD1. The CDR3 contains 14 residues. Germline V lookup: CDR1 SEHNR, CDR2 FQNEAQ (reference sequence). CDR3 protein: CANSLDREATTQYI. The DNA for the CDR3 is TGTGCCAACAGCTTAGACAGGGAAGCGACAACGCAGTATATT.

For this clonotype: One end of the junction is discordant with germline, which a read error may explain. The genes are TRBV11-2 and TRBJ1-5; a weak D match, TRBD1 (6 bases). CDR1 and CDR2 from the germline V gene are SGHAT and FQNNGV. The CDR3 has 13 residues. Written as DNA, the CDR3 is TGTGCCAGCAGCTTAGGGAGCGGGGGGGCCCAGCTTTTT. It is translated as CASSLGSGGAQLF.